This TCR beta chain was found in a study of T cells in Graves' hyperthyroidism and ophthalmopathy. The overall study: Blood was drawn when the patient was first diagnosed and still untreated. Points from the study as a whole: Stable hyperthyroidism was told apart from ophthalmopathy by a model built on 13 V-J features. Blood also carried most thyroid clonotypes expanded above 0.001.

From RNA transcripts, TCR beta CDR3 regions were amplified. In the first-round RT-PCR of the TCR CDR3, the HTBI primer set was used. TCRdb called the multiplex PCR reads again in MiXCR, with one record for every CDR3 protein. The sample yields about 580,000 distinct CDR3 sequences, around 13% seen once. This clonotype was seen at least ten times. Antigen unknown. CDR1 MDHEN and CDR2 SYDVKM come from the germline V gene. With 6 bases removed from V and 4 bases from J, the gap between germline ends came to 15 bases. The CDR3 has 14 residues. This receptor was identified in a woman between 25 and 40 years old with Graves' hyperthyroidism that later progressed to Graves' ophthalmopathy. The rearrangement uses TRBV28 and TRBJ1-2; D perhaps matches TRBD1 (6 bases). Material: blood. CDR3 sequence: CASRSAWGAYGYTF. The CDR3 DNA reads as TGTGCCAGCAGGTCGGCTTGGGGGGCCTATGGCTACACCTTC.